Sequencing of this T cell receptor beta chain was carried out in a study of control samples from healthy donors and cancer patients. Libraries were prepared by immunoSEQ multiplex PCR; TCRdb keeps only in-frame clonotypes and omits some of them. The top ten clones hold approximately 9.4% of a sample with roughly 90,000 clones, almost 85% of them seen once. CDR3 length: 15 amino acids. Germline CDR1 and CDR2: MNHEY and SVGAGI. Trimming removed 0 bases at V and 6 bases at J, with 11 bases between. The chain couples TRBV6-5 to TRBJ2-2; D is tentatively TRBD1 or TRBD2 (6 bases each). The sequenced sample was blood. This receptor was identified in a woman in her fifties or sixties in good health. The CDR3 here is CASSYSTGAPGELFF. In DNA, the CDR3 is TGTGCCAGCAGTTACTCGACGGGGGCGCCCGGGGAGCTGTTTTTT.